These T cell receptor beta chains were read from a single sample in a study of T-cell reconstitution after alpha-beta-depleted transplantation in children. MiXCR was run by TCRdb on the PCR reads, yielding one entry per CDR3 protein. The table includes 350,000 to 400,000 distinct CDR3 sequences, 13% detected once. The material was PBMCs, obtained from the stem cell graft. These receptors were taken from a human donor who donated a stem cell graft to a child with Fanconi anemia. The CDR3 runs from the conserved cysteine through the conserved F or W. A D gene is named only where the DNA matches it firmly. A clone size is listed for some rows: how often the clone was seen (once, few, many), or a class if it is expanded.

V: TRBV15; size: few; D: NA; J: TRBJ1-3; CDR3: CATSSGNTIYF; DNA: TGTGCCACCAGTTCGGGGAACACCATATATTTT
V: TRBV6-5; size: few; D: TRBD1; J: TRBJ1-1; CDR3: CASRTGGEVVNTEAFF; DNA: TGTGCCAGCAGAACAGGGGGAGAAGTCGTGAACACTGAAGCTTTCTTT
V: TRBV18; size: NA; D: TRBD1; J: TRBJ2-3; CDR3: CASSPWTGPDTQYF; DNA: TGTGCCAGCTCACCGTGGACAGGGCCAGATACGCAGTATTTT
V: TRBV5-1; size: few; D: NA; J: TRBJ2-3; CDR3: CASSAGPLPDTQYF; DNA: TGCGCCAGCAGCGCTGGACCCCTGCCAGATACGCAGTATTTT
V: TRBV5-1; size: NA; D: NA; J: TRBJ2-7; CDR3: CASSLAPGLDHFSYEQYF; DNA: TGCGCCAGCAGCTTGGCCCCAGGCCTGGATCACTTCTCCTACGAGCAGTACTTC
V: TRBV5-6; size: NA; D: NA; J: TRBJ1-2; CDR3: CASSTPGGAHYGYTF; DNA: TGTGCCAGCAGCACCCCTGGGGGCGCCCACTATGGCTACACCTTC
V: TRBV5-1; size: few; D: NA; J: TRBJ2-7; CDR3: CASSLDGSYEQYF; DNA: TGCGCCAGCAGCCTGGACGGATCCTACGAGCAGTACTTC
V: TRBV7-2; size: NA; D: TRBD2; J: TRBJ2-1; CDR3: CASSLSASGGVTYNEQFF; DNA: TGTGCCAGCAGCTTATCGGCTAGCGGGGGGGTTACCTACAATGAGCAGTTCTTC
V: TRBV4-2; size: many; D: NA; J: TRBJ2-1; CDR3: CASSQDSSSYNEQFF; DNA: TGCGCCAGCAGCCAGGACAGTAGCTCCTACAATGAGCAGTTCTTC
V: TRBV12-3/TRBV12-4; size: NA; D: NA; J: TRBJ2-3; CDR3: CATGESDTQYF; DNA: TGTGCGACCGGGGAGTCCGATACGCAGTATTTT
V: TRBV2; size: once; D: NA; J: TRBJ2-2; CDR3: CASSAPGDTGELFF; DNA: TGTGCCAGCAGCGCGCCAGGGGACACCGGGGAGCTGTTTTTT
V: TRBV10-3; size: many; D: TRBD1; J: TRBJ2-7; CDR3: CAISESGGRDEQYF; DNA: TGTGCCATCAGTGAGTCAGGGGGCCGGGACGAGCAGTACTTC
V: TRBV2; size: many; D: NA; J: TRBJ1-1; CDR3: CASSVGGGLAEAFF; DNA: TGTGCCAGCAGTGTGGGGGGGGGGCTCGCTGAAGCTTTCTTT
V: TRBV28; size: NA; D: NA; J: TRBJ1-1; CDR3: CASSFAEVLRTEAFF; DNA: TGTGCCAGCAGTTTTGCTGAGGTTCTGAGAACTGAAGCTTTCTTT
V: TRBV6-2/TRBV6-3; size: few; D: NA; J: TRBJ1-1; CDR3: CASSYSRLSRDGKAFF; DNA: TGTGCCAGCAGTTACTCGAGATTGTCCAGGGACGGAAAAGCTTTCTTT
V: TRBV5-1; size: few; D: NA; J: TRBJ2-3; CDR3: CASSPGDKNLDTQYF; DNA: TGCGCCAGCAGCCCGGGGGACAAAAATCTCGATACGCAGTATTTT
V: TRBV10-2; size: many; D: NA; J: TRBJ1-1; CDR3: CASSEPTGGWNTEAFF; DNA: TGCGCCAGCAGTGAGCCGACAGGAGGCTGGAACACTGAAGCTTTCTTT
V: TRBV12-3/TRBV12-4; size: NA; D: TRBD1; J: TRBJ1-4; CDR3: CASRNDKTGGSEKLFF; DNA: TGTGCCAGCAGGAATGATAAGACAGGGGGAAGTGAAAAACTGTTTTTT
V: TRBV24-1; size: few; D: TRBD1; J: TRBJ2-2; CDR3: CASGQDNTGELFF; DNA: TGTGCCTCCGGACAGGACAACACCGGGGAGCTGTTTTTT
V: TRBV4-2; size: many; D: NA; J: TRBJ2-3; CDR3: CASSRLISTDTQYF; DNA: TGTGCCAGCAGCCGCCTGATTAGCACAGATACGCAGTATTTT
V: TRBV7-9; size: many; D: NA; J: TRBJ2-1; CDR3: CASSLRSVSLDEQFF; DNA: TGTGCCAGCAGCTTGCGGTCAGTTTCTCTAGATGAGCAGTTCTTC
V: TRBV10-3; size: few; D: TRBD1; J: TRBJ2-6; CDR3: CAISGRTGEGSGANVLTF; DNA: TGTGCCATCAGTGGAAGGACAGGGGAGGGATCCGGGGCCAACGTCCTGACTTTC
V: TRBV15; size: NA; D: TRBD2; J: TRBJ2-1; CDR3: CATSRDWARGGSYNEQFF; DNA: TGTGCCACCAGCAGAGATTGGGCGCGGGGGGGCTCGTACAATGAGCAGTTCTTC
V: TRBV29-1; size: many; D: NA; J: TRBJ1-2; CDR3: CSWTDNYGYTF; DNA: TGCAGCTGGACGGATAACTATGGCTACACCTTC
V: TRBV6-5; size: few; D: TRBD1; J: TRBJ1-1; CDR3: CASRINRGGDTEAFF; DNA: TGTGCCAGCAGAATTAACAGGGGAGGCGACACTGAAGCTTTCTTT
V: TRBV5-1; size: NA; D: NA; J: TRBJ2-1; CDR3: CASSLEDPSYNEQFF; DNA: TGCGCCAGCAGCTTGGAGGATCCCTCCTACAATGAGCAGTTCTTC
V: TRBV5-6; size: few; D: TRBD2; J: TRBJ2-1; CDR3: CASSGVGLASLEQFF; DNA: TGTGCCAGCAGCGGGGTGGGACTAGCGAGTCTTGAGCAGTTCTTC
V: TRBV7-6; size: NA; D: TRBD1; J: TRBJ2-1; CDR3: CASSRRAGTGANNEQFF; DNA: TGTGCCAGCAGTCGTCGCGCCGGGACAGGGGCGAACAATGAGCAGTTCTTC
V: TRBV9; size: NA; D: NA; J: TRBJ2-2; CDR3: CASSVGVFVGGTGELFF; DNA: TGTGCCAGCAGCGTAGGTGTGTTCGTGGGAGGCACCGGGGAGCTGTTTTTT
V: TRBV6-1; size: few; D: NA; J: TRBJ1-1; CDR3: CASTVGQSTEAFF; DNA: TGTGCCAGCACAGTAGGACAGAGCACTGAAGCTTTCTTT
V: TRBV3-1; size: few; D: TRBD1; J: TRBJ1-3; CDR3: CASSGPGTGSGNTIYF; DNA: TGTGCCAGCAGTGGGCCCGGGACAGGCTCTGGAAACACCATATATTTT
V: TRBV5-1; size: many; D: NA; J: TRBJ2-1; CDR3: CASSLDPRNNEQFF; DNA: TGCGCCAGCAGCTTGGATCCCAGAAACAATGAGCAGTTCTTC
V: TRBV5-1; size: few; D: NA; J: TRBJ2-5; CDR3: CASKRGSQETQYF; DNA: TGCGCCAGCAAAAGGGGATCCCAAGAGACCCAGTACTTC
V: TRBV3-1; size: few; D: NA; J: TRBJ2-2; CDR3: CASSQRGSNTGELFF; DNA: TGTGCCAGCAGCCAGAGGGGTTCGAACACCGGGGAGCTGTTTTTT
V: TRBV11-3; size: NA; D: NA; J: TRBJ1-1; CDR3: CASSFGHASEAFF; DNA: TGTGCCAGCAGCTTCGGTCACGCTTCCGAAGCTTTCTTT
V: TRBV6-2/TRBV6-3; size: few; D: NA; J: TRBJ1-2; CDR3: CASSSDSLNYGYTF; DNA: TGTGCCAGCAGTTCCGACAGCTTAAACTATGGCTACACCTTC